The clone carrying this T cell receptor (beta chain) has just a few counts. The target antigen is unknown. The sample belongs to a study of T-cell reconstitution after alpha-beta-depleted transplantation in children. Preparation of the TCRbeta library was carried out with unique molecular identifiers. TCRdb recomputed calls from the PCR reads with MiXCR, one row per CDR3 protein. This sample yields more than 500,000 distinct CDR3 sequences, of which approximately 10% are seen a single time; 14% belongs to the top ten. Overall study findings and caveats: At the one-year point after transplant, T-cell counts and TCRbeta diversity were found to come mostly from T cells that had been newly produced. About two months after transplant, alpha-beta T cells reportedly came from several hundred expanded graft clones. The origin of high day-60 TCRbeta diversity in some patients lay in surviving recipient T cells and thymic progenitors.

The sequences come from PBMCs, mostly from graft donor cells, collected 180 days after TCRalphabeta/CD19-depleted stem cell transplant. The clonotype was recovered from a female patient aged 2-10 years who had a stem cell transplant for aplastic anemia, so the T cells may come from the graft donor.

Here the CDR3 DNA reads TGTGCCAGCAGTTTGAAGCTGGCCCAGCATTTT. It yields the protein CASSLKLAQHF. This chain joins TRBV28 and TRBJ1-5; D not certain. The germline CDR1 and CDR2 sequences are MDHEN and SYDVKM. CDR3 length: 11 amino acids. V was cut by 3 bases and J by 11 bases, with 8 bases left in between.